The source of this T cell receptor beta chain is a study of T cell changes during pregnancy in multiple sclerosis. V lost 1 base and J 7 bases, leaving 14 bases between the germline ends. The CDR3 sequence is 16 residues long. Germline loops: CDR1 SNHLY, CDR2 FYNNEI. Data came from immunoSEQ multiplex PCR; TCRdb stores just in-frame clones and leaves some out. The table has around 78,000 clones, around 92% seen once. The sequence came from a female donor in good health, enrolled as a control in a pregnancy study. This specimen was peripheral blood, taken in the third trimester of pregnancy. The chain joins TRBV2 to TRBJ1-6, with D possibly being TRBD1 (6 bases). Written as DNA, the CDR3 is TGTGCCAGCAGTGAAGGGGGGCAGTCGCGGAATTCACCCCTCCACTTT. Its translation: CASSEGGQSRNSPLHF.